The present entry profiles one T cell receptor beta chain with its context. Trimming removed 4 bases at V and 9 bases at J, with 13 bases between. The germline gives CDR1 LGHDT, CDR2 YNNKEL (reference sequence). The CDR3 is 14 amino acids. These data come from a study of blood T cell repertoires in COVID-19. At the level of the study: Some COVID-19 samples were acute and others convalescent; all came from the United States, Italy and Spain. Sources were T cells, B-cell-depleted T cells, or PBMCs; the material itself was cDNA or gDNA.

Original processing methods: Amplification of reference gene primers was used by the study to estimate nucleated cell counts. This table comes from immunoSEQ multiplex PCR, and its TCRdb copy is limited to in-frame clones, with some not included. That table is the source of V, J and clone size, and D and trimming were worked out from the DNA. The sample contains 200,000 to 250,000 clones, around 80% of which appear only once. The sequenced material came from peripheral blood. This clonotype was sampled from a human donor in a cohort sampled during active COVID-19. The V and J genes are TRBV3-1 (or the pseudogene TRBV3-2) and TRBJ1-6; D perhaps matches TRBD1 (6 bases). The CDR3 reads CASSPAGVGSPLHF. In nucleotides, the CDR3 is TGTGCCAGCAGCCCCGCAGGGGTAGGTTCACCCCTCCACTTT.